This T cell receptor (beta chain) was identified during a study of Graves' ophthalmopathy and Graves' hyperthyroidism. Patients with other autoimmune diseases, uncontrolled infections, pregnancy or lactation were excluded. TCR beta CDR3 amplification used RNA transcripts. HTBI primers served in a first-round RT-PCR, which a second-round multiplex PCR followed. TCRdb called the multiplex PCR reads again in MiXCR, with one record for every CDR3 protein. The sample yields some 1.1 million distinct CDR3 sequences, less than 45% seen once. General study points: Appearing in blood as well were most expanded thyroid clonotypes above 0.001 frequency.

Germline-derived CDR1 and CDR2 are SGHTS and YDEGEE. The ends were cut back, 5 bases at V and 4 bases at J, with 16 bases in the middle. There are 15 residues in the CDR3. This clonotype was seen many times. As yet, its antigen is unknown. The sequence came from an adult man with Graves' hyperthyroidism. The chain combines TRBV5-8 with TRBJ1-5; D is ambiguous. The sequencing sample was made of peripheral blood or thyroid tissue (not recorded which). CDR3 sequence: CASSPQRVQNQPQHF. In DNA, the CDR3 is TGTGCCAGCAGTCCCCAGAGAGTTCAGAATCAGCCCCAGCATTTT.